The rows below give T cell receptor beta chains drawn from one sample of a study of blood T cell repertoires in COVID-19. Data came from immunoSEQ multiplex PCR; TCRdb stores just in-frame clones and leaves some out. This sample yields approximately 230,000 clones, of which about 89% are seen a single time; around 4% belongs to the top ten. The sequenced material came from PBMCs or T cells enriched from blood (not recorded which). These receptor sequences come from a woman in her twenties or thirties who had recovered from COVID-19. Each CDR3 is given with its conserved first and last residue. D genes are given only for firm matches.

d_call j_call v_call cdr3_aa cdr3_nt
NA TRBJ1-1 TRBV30 CAWSVWGGTEAFF TGTGCCTGGAGTGTGTGGGGAGGAACTGAAGCTTTCTTT
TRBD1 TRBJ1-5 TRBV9 CASSPRGLGNQPQHF TGTGCCAGCAGCCCCAGGGGGCTCGGCAATCAGCCCCAGCATTTT
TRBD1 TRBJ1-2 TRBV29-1 CSVRADGDRDGYTF TGCAGCGTTAGAGCCGACGGGGACAGGGATGGCTACACCTTC
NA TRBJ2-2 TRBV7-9 CASSLWGASGHTGELFF TGTGCCAGCAGCCTATGGGGGGCTAGCGGCCACACCGGGGAGCTGTTTTTT
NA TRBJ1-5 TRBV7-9 CASSHHREHQPQHF TGTGCCAGCAGCCATCACAGGGAACATCAGCCCCAGCATTTT
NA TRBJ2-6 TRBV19 CASSDALQGTGANVLTF TGTGCCAGTAGTGATGCTCTTCAGGGAACTGGGGCCAACGTCCTGACTTTC
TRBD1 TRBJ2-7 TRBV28 CATQRTGGSYEQYF TGTGCCACCCAAAGGACAGGGGGCAGCTACGAGCAGTACTTC
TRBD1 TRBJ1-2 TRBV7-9 CASSFLTGGNGYTF TGTGCCAGCAGCTTTCTAACAGGGGGTAATGGCTACACCTTC
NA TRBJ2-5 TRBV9 CASSPRGFQETQYF TGTGCCAGCAGCCCCCGGGGTTTCCAAGAGACCCAGTACTTC
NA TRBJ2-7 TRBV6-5 CASRSNFIGEQYF TGTGCCAGCAGATCGAACTTTATCGGGGAGCAGTACTTC
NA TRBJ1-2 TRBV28 CASSFEWSYGYTF TGTGCCAGCAGTTTTGAGTGGTCCTATGGCTACACCTTC